What follows are 31 T cell receptor beta chains derived from one specimen sequenced in a study of blood T cell repertoires in COVID-19. Clones were sequenced by immunoSEQ multiplex PCR, and TCRdb holds only the in-frame ones, with some missing. The table includes about 200,000 clones, 65% to 90% detected once. Sequenced sample: peripheral blood. The receptors were sampled from a man at least 80 years old with acute or convalescent COVID-19.

The chain combines TRBV15 with TRBJ2-3; no clear D gene. Trimming removed 1 base at V and 2 bases at J, with 4 bases between. The CDR3 sequence is 13 residues long. Germline V CDR1 and CDR2: LNHNV, YYDKDF (reference sequence). CDR3 nucleotide sequence: TGTGCCACCAGCAGAGTAGCCACAGATACGCAGTATTTT. Translating gives CATSRVATDTQYF.

V usage is TRBV28 and J usage is TRBJ2-5, with unresolved D. Trimming cost V 7 bases and J 4 bases, with 13 bases left between them. Germline V gene sequence: CDR1 MDHEN, CDR2 SYDVKM. The length of the CDR3 is 13 residues. CDR3 DNA sequence: TGTGCCAGCACCTCCTCCGGTTCAGAGACCCAGTACTTC. This translates into CASTSSGSETQYF. The full variable domain, rest sourced from reference TRBV28 and TRBJ2-5, is DVKVTQSSRYLVKRTGEKVFLECVQDMDHENMFWYRQDPGLGLRLIYFSYDVKMKEKGDIPEGYSVSREKKERFSLILESASTNQTSMYLCASTSSGSETQYFGPGTRLLVL.

The chain uses TRBV7-9 and TRBJ1-6; D may be TRBD1 (5 bases). The CDR3 is 15 amino acids. CDR1 and CDR2 from the germline V gene are SEHNR and FQNEAQ (reference sequence). Trimming stripped 1 base from V and 10 bases from J, with 14 bases between. In nucleotides, the CDR3 is TGTGCCAGCAGCTTAGGGCGGGGCCCCGACTCACCCCTCCACTTT. Translating it yields CASSLGRGPDSPLHF.

The table lists this clone with a count of one. The chain links TRBV29-1 to TRBJ2-5; tentatively, D is TRBD2 (6 bases). The CDR3 is 12 amino acids. CDR1 and CDR2 (germline): SQVTM, ANQGSEA. The V end was cut by 3 bases, the J end by 6 bases, with 11 bases between. CDR3 in amino acids: CSVEGGPKTQYF. Written as DNA, the CDR3 is TGCAGCGTTGAGGGGGGACCCAAGACCCAGTACTTC.

The rearrangement joins TRBV11-3 to TRBJ1-2; no clear D gene. CDR3 length equals 16 residues. Germline loops: CDR1 SGHNT, CDR2 YENEEA. V lost 5 bases and J lost 4, with 20 bases in between. DNA of the CDR3: TGTGCCAGCAGCCATAAAGGGTCCTCCGGGGTCTATGGCTACACCTTC. Translation: CASSHKGSSGVYGYTF.

The rearrangement uses TRBV5-1 and TRBJ2-3; 13 bases match TRBD2. The germline CDR1 and CDR2 sequences are SGHRS and YFSETQ. This CDR3 contains 15 residues. The V segment lost 5 bases and the J segment 5 bases; nucleotides outside the gene matches: 5. The CDR3 DNA reads TGCGCCAGCAGAAAACTAGCGGGAGGGTTAGATACGCAGTATTTT. Amino acids: CASRKLAGGLDTQYF.

The chain uses TRBV15 and TRBJ2-1; D not certain. Trimming left V 3 bases short and J 0 bases short, with 15 bases between. Germline V gene lookup returns CDR1 LNHNV and CDR2 YYDKDF (reference sequence). The CDR3 length is 17 residues. CDR3 in DNA: TGTGCCACCAGCAGCCGTTCTCCTTTGAGCTCCTACAATGAGCAGTTCTTC. Its translation: CATSSRSPLSSYNEQFF.

The chain is built from TRBV30 and TRBJ1-3; TRBD1 agrees at 9 bases. The junction had 10 bases not matched to a gene; V was cut back by 7 bases and J by 0 bases. Germline V gives CDR1 GTSNPN, CDR2 SVGIG (reference sequence). The CDR3 is made up of 16 amino acids. CDR3 protein: CALPTGTGTSGNTIYF. The CDR3 DNA sequence: TGTGCCTTGCCGACCGGGACAGGGACCTCTGGAAACACCATATATTTT.

The rearrangement joins TRBV19 to TRBJ2-7; D call uncertain. The germline V gene has CDR1 LNHDA and CDR2 SQIVND (reference sequence). V was cut by 5 bases and J by 1 base, with 9 bases left in between. The CDR3 extends over 13 amino acids. The CDR3 nucleotides are TGTGCCAGTAGTTCCGACAAGTCCTACGAGCAGTACTTC. Protein sequence: CASSSDKSYEQYF.

This clone was seen just once. The V and J genes are TRBV4-3 and TRBJ2-2, with 15 bases that match TRBD2. Trimming took 1 base from V and 2 from J; bases not matched to a gene: 5. Germline CDR1 reads LGHNA; CDR2 reads YSLEER. The CDR3 covers 19 residues. The CDR3 DNA is TGCGCCAGCAGCCAAGGCGGGACTAGCGGGAGGCCAAACACCGGGGAGCTGTTTTTT. Its protein is CASSQGGTSGRPNTGELFF.

The chain joins TRBV24-1 to TRBJ2-1, with TRBD2 identical over 9 bases. Germline values: CDR1 KGHDR, CDR2 SFDVKD. V shed 4 bases and J 5 bases; nucleotides not matched to a gene: 8. The CDR3 is 16 amino acids. The CDR3, as DNA: TGTGCCACCAGTGACGCCGCTAGCGGGAAGAACAATGAGCAGTTCTTC. It is translated as CATSDAASGKNNEQFF.

The chain carries TRBV6-1 and TRBJ2-1; 9 nucleotides agree with TRBD2. The CDR3 spans 14 residues. After removal of 3 bases from V and 9 bases from J, the junction contained 6 bases not matched to a gene. The germline V gene encodes CDR1 MNHNS and CDR2 SASEGT. The CDR3, as DNA: TGTGCCAGCAGTGAGGGACTAGCCCCCTCTGAGCAGTTCTTC. The encoded protein is CASSEGLAPSEQFF.

The genes are TRBV18 and TRBJ1-3; the D is unclear. Germline V lookup: CDR1 KGHSH, CDR2 LQKENI. Trimming took 3 bases from V and 3 from J, leaving 15 bases between them. This CDR3 has 16 residues. CDR3 residues: CASSPATSQFGNTIYF. Written as DNA, the CDR3 is TGTGCCAGCTCACCTGCTACCTCCCAATTTGGAAACACCATATATTTT.

CDR3 protein: CASSQAPAGGYEQYF. CDR3 nucleotides: TGTGCCAGCAGCCAAGCCCCAGCGGGGGGCTACGAGCAGTACTTC. The chain employs TRBV3-1 (or the pseudogene TRBV3-2) and TRBJ2-7; the match to TRBD2 covers 9 bases. CDR3 length equals 15 residues. With 1 base clipped from V and 3 bases from J, the junction kept 4 bases outside the gene matches. The V gene's germline CDR1 is LGHDT and CDR2 YNNKEL (reference sequence).

This clone was seen just once. V is TRBV5-1 and J is TRBJ1-2, with D possibly being TRBD1 (5 bases). The CDR3 extends over 16 amino acids. V was clipped by 0 bases and J by 3 bases, with 15 bases between them. CDR1 and CDR2 from the germline V gene are SGHRS and YFSETQ. The CDR3 loop is CASSLADSPLDYGYTF. In nucleotides, the CDR3 is TGCGCCAGCAGCTTGGCTGACAGTCCCCTCGACTATGGCTACACCTTC.

The rearrangement links TRBV10-1 to TRBJ2-5; 7 bases are a match to TRBD2. Germline V gives CDR1 WNHNN, CDR2 SYGVQD (reference sequence). Unmatched junction bases numbered 13, after V lost 6 bases and J lost 3 bases. CDR3 size: 16 residues. The CDR3 DNA reads TGCGCCAGCAGCCCTAGAGCGGGACTTGGAGAAGAGACCCAGTACTTC. Translation: CASSPRAGLGEETQYF.

This clone has a single count. The chain joins TRBV5-1 to TRBJ2-2; the D gene is possibly TRBD2 (7 bases). The V and J ends lost 2 bases and 6 bases respectively, with 23 bases between them. Germline lookup yields CDR1 SGHRS and CDR2 YFSETQ. This CDR3 contains 18 residues. As DNA, the CDR3 is TGCGCCAGCAGCTTATTTACAGGGTCTAGCGCGGGAGCCGGGGAGCTGTTTTTT. It encodes CASSLFTGSSAGAGELFF.

The chain couples TRBV27 to TRBJ2-1; TRBD2 matches 11 bases. Per germline, CDR1 MNHEY and CDR2 SMNVEV (reference sequence). V shed 5 bases, J shed 2 bases, and the junction held 5 bases outside the gene matches. The CDR3 covers 16 residues. CDR3 amino acids: CASSRLAGGPYNEQFF. CDR3 sequence (DNA): TGTGCCAGCAGTCGCTTAGCGGGAGGGCCCTACAATGAGCAGTTCTTC.

V gene TRBV7-9 combines with J gene TRBJ2-7; TRBD2 might be the D (5 bases). Trimming shortened V by 5 bases and J by 9 bases, and 17 bases separated the two germline ends. CDR3 length equals 13 residues. Germline V gives CDR1 SEHNR, CDR2 FQNEAQ (reference sequence). The CDR3 spells CASSDGPPRGQYF. CDR3 DNA: TGTGCCAGCAGCGATGGGCCACCTCGGGGGCAGTACTTC.

The rearrangement joins TRBV19 to TRBJ2-2; D ambiguous. Germline loops: CDR1 LNHDA, CDR2 SQIVND (reference sequence). Between the trimmed V and J ends, which lost 1 base and 0 bases, there was a span of 6 bases. The CDR3 sequence is 15 residues long. The CDR3 DNA is TGTGCCAGTAGTATAGGTTCAGCGAACACCGGGGAGCTGTTTTTT. The encoded protein is CASSIGSANTGELFF.

J is TRBJ2-5 and V is TRBV5-6; 7 nucleotides match TRBD2. Germline loops: CDR1 SGHDT, CDR2 YYEEEE. The J segment lost 9 bases and the V segment lost 5 bases, leaving 13 bases of the junction unmatched. This CDR3 has 14 amino acids. In DNA, the CDR3 is TGTGCCAGCAGACCTTCGGGGAGGGTGAGGGCCCAGTACTTC. This sequence encodes CASRPSGRVRAQYF.

The rearrangement links TRBV9 to TRBJ2-1, with D possibly TRBD2 on 5 matching bases. Germline values: CDR1 SGDLS, CDR2 YYNGEE. The CDR3 spans 15 residues. V was cut by 0 bases and J by 0 bases, with 7 bases left in between. CDR3 amino acids: CASSVDEGSYNEQFF. CDR3 in DNA: TGTGCCAGCAGCGTAGATGAGGGCTCCTACAATGAGCAGTTCTTC. The variable domain in full, with the rest retrieved from reference TRBV9 and TRBJ2-1, is DSGVTQTPKHLITATGQRVTLRCSPRSGDLSVYWYQQSLDQGLQFLIQYYNGEERAKGNILERFSAQQFPDLHSELNLSSLELGDSALYFCASSVDEGSYNEQFFGPGTRLTVL.

This chain joins TRBV5-1 and TRBJ2-1, with D perhaps TRBD2 (7 bases). CDR3 length: 18 residues. Germline V gene data show CDR1 as SGHRS and CDR2 as YFSETQ. The V gene lost 3 bases and the J gene lost 0 bases, with 19 bases spanning the gap. CDR3 sequence: CASSSDLEGGSSYNEQFF. Written as DNA, the CDR3 is TGCGCCAGCAGCTCGGACTTGGAGGGGGGGAGCTCCTACAATGAGCAGTTCTTC.

CDR3 loop: CASRDTDRPYEQYF. CDR3 DNA: TGTGCCAGCAGGGACACGGACAGACCCTACGAGCAGTACTTC. The rearrangement uses TRBV6-5 and TRBJ2-7, with D possibly TRBD1 on 6 matching bases. The CDR3 has 14 residues. Germline V gene sequence: CDR1 MNHEY, CDR2 SVGAGI. The V end was cut by 6 bases, the J end by 2 bases, with 14 bases between.

The chain recombines TRBV6-5 with TRBJ2-2, with D perhaps TRBD1 (6 bases). The CDR3 totals 13 residues. CDR1 is MNHEY, CDR2 SVGAGI, per germline. V was shortened by 0 bases and J by 8 bases, with 7 bases between the two germline ends. The CDR3 region has the DNA TGTGCCAGCAGTTACTCGAGGGGGGGGGAGCTGTTTTTT. Its protein is CASSYSRGGELFF.

The rearrangement uses TRBV2 and TRBJ2-1; TRBD2 aligns across 7 bases. Germline V gene sequence: CDR1 SNHLY, CDR2 FYNNEI. Trimming at V came to 7 bases and at J to 2 bases, leaving 8 bases not matched to a gene. CDR3 length: 15 residues. The CDR3 bases are TGTGCCAGCACCCTTCAAAGCGGGGCCTACAATGAGCAGTTCTTC. Translating gives CASTLQSGAYNEQFF. Drawing the rest from reference TRBV2 and TRBJ2-1, the complete variable domain is EPEVTQTPSHQVTQMGQEVILRCVPISNHLYFYWYRQILGQKVEFLVSFYNNEISEKSEIFDDQFSVERPDGSNFTLKIRSTKLEDSAMYFCASTLQSGAYNEQFFGPGTRLTVL.

The chain uses TRBV6-4 and TRBJ1-5, with TRBD1 identical over 7 bases. This CDR3 has 13 amino acids. V trimming: 2 bases; J trimming: 7 bases; junction bases outside the gene matches: 2. Germline CDR1 reads MRHNA; CDR2 reads SNTAGT. CDR3 protein: CASSDQGGQPQHF. As DNA, the CDR3 is TGTGCCAGCAGTGACCAAGGGGGCCAGCCCCAGCATTTT.

The chain carries TRBV19 and TRBJ1-2; D is perhaps TRBD1 (5 bases). This CDR3 comprises 13 residues. V was clipped by 9 bases and J by 1 base, with 12 bases between them. The germline V gene encodes CDR1 LNHDA and CDR2 SQIVND (reference sequence). The CDR3, as DNA: TGTGCCAGCCTCGGGGGAGGTAACTATGGCTACACCTTC. Protein sequence: CASLGGGNYGYTF.

The V and J genes are TRBV25-1 and TRBJ1-5; D gene unclear. This CDR3 comprises 14 residues. The germline V and J ends were trimmed by 4 bases and 4 bases, with 11 bases remaining between them. CDR1 and CDR2 (germline): MGHDK, SYGVNS. This CDR3 reads CASSGYAFNQPQHF. CDR3 nucleotides: TGTGCCAGCAGTGGCTACGCGTTTAATCAGCCCCAGCATTTT.

J is TRBJ2-7 and V is TRBV7-2; TRBD2 agrees at 10 bases. In germline, CDR1 is SGHTA, CDR2 FQGNSA. The J segment lost 6 bases and the V segment lost 0 bases, leaving 5 bases of the junction unmatched. This CDR3 region has 15 residues. CDR3 sequence (DNA): TGTGCCAGCAGCTTAGCGTTAAGCGGGAGGGGCGAGCAGTACTTC. The encoded protein is CASSLALSGRGEQYF.

This chain uses TRBV5-4 with TRBJ1-2, with a tentative D call TRBD1 (6 bases). Trimming removed 2 bases from V and 4 bases from J, with 9 bases in between. This CDR3 spans 13 amino acids. CDR1 SGHNT and CDR2 YYREEE come from the germline V gene (reference sequence). DNA for the CDR3: TGTGCCAGCAGCTTTGGACAGAGCTATGGCTACACCTTC. The encoded protein is CASSFGQSYGYTF.